Below, 23 T cell receptor beta chains from the same sample are listed, as sequenced in a study of Ad26.COV2.S vaccination and SARS-CoV-2 variants. Method: immunoSEQ multiplex PCR; TCRdb's copy keeps in-frame clones and lacks some. The top ten hold about 5.9% of the sample, which has 150,000 to 200,000 clones, around nine tenths seen once. The material was peripheral blood, obtained after recovery from COVID-19. Receptors originate from a human donor who had recovered from COVID-19.

The chain recombines TRBV9 with TRBJ2-2; 9 bases align to TRBD2. V was pared by 4 bases and J by 5 bases, with 6 bases of the junction left unmatched. From germline, CDR1 is SGDLS and CDR2 YYNGEE. This CDR3 has 15 residues. The CDR3, as DNA: TGTGCCAGCAGCCTGGGACTAGCTAAAACCGGGGAGCTGTTTTTT. Its translation is CASSLGLAKTGELFF. Looking up the rest from reference TRBV9 and TRBJ2-2 gives the full variable domain: DSGVTQTPKHLITATGQRVTLRCSPRSGDLSVYWYQQSLDQGLQFLIQYYNGEERAKGNILERFSAQQFPDLHSELNLSSLELGDSALYFCASSLGLAKTGELFFGEGSRLTVL.

The rearrangement joins TRBV19 to TRBJ2-3; no definite D call. The CDR3 is 15 residues long. Trimming pared 4 bases from V and 2 bases from J, leaving 13 bases between. Germline V lookup: CDR1 LNHDA, CDR2 SQIVND (reference sequence). CDR3 nucleotides: TGTGCCAGTAGTACCGACTGGGGAACCACAGATACGCAGTATTTT. Translating gives CASSTDWGTTDTQYF.

This chain connects TRBV7-2 to TRBJ2-2, with 9 bases that match TRBD2. The germline V gene encodes CDR1 SGHTA and CDR2 FQGNSA. The CDR3 consists of 17 residues. Trimming took 1 base from V and 6 from J; bases not matched to a gene: 9. This CDR3 is CASSLVDSGSVAGELFF. As DNA, the CDR3 is TGTGCCAGCAGCTTAGTCGATAGCGGGAGCGTGGCCGGGGAGCTGTTTTTT.

The chain combines TRBV27 with TRBJ2-1, with D tentatively TRBD2 (6 bases). V shed 6 bases and J shed 0 bases, with 9 bases lying between them. Germline CDR1 is MNHEY and CDR2 is SMNVEV (reference sequence). The CDR3 runs 14 residues. CDR3 coding DNA: TGTGCCAGCAGAGGAGGGACCTCCTACAATGAGCAGTTCTTC. Translation gives CASRGGTSYNEQFF.

This clone was seen a single time. The chain uses TRBV6-1 and TRBJ2-5; D gene uncertain. The CDR3 spans 14 residues. The V end lost 2 bases, the J end lost 9 bases, and 16 bases lay between the germline ends. Germline V CDR1 and CDR2: MNHNS, SASEGT. CDR3 loop: CASSEIQLVGAQYF. In DNA form, the CDR3 reads TGTGCCAGCAGTGAAATACAGTTAGTTGGGGCCCAGTACTTC.

This clone was seen a few times. CDR3 DNA: TGTGCCAGCAGGTACAACGGGATGAACACTGAAGCTTTCTTT. Amino acids: CASRYNGMNTEAFF. This chain links TRBV7-3 with TRBJ1-1; D gene unclear. The germline V gene encodes CDR1 SGHTA and CDR2 FQGTGA. This CDR3 spans 14 amino acids. V lost 6 bases and J lost 0, with 11 bases in between.

The gene calls are TRBV6-2 or TRBV6-3 and TRBJ2-1; 12 bases are shared with TRBD2. V lost 4 bases, J lost 7 bases, and 5 bases stayed unmatched. The length of the CDR3 is 15 residues. Germline V gives CDR1 MNHEY, CDR2 SVGEGT. In nucleotides, the CDR3 is TGTGCCAGCAGTTCTAGCGGGAGGGCCAGGAATGAGCAGTTCTTC. Translation gives CASSSSGRARNEQFF.

This sequence joins TRBV6-6 and TRBJ2-1; 11 nucleotides agree with TRBD2. This CDR3 comprises 15 residues. Unmatched junction bases numbered 8, after V lost 6 bases and J lost 7 bases. Germline values: CDR1 MNHNY, CDR2 SVGAGI (reference sequence). The CDR3 region is CASRIAGGPGNEQFF. As DNA, the CDR3 is TGTGCCAGCAGAATAGCGGGAGGGCCTGGAAATGAGCAGTTCTTC.

The chain employs TRBV9 and TRBJ2-3; D unresolved. The V gene's germline CDR1 is SGDLS and CDR2 YYNGEE. The CDR3 length is 18 residues. V lost 1 base to trimming and J lost 1 base, with 19 bases between them. The CDR3 DNA sequence: TGTGCCAGCAGCGTATACGCCAAAGAGCGCGTAGGCACAGATACGCAGTATTTT. Translated, it gives CASSVYAKERVGTDTQYF.

This clone was detected once. The chain employs TRBV5-1 and TRBJ2-3, with 9 bases fitting TRBD1. The CDR3 contains 16 residues. The germline CDR1 and CDR2 sequences are SGHRS and YFSETQ. After removal of 4 bases from V and 4 bases from J, the junction contained 10 bases not matched to a gene. The CDR3 DNA is TGCGCCAGCAGCCTCGTACAGGGGGCGATGTCAGATACGCAGTATTTT. Its protein product is CASSLVQGAMSDTQYF.

The chain carries TRBV3-1 (or the pseudogene TRBV3-2) and TRBJ1-4; D is unresolved. Trimming left V 1 base short and J 4 bases short, with 4 bases between. Germline CDR1 LGHDT, CDR2 YNNKEL (reference sequence). CDR3 size: 13 residues. This chain's CDR3 is CASSQGVNEKLFF. The CDR3 DNA reads TGTGCCAGCAGCCAAGGAGTTAATGAAAAACTGTTTTTT.

The chain recombines TRBV5-4 with TRBJ1-1, with D possibly being TRBD1 (5 bases). V was clipped by 0 bases and J by 0 bases, with 12 bases between them. This CDR3 is 16 amino acids long. Germline values: CDR1 SGHNT, CDR2 YYREEE (reference sequence). CDR3 amino acids: CASSLEGRGLNTEAFF. The DNA of the CDR3 is TGTGCCAGCAGCTTGGAAGGGAGGGGCCTGAACACTGAAGCTTTCTTT. The complete variable domain, with remaining parts taken from reference TRBV5-4 and TRBJ1-1, reads ETGVTQSPTHLIKTRGQQVTLRCSSQSGHNTVSWYQQALGQGPQFIFQYYREEENGRGNFPPRFSGLQFPNYSSELNVNALELDDSALYLCASSLEGRGLNTEAFFGQGTRLTVV.

The table lists this clone with a count of one. This clone may be a read error of a much larger clone one base away. Other DNA sequences within the sample encode an identical CDR3. The V gene is TRBV3-1 (or the pseudogene TRBV3-2), the J gene TRBJ2-7; D not resolved. CDR3 length equals 12 residues. Trimming removed 2 bases at V and 2 bases at J, with 4 bases between. Germline assignment: CDR1 LGHDT and CDR2 YNNKEL (reference sequence). CDR3 sequence reads: CASSQSTYEQYF. The DNA for the CDR3 is TGTGCCAGCAGCCAAAGCACCTACGAGCAGTACTTC.

The chain joins TRBV11-3 to TRBJ2-2; D is ambiguous. Germline V gives CDR1 SGHNT, CDR2 YENEEA. This CDR3 region has 15 residues. V shed 1 base and J shed 1 base, with 7 bases lying between them. In nucleotides, the CDR3 is TGTGCCAGCAGCTTAGGCGGCCAGAACACCGGGGAGCTGTTTTTT. Translation: CASSLGGQNTGELFF.

This rearrangement joins TRBV19 to TRBJ2-2; TRBD1 matches 7 bases. Trimming removed 5 bases from V and 6 bases from J; junction bases left unmatched: 3. CDR3 size: 13 residues. Germline assignment: CDR1 LNHDA and CDR2 SQIVND (reference sequence). This CDR3 is CASSPTGAGELFF. The DNA for the CDR3 is TGTGCCAGTAGTCCAACAGGGGCCGGGGAGCTGTTTTTT. The full variable domain, in which reference TRBV19 and TRBJ2-2 provide the parts outside the CDR3, is DGGITQSPKYLFRKEGQNVTLSCEQNLNHDAMYWYRQDPGQGLRLIYYSQIVNDFQKGDIAEGYSVSREKKESFPLTVTSAQKNPTAFYLCASSPTGAGELFFGEGSRLTVL.

V is TRBV2 and J is TRBJ1-2, with 7 bases lining up with TRBD1. In germline, CDR1 is SNHLY, CDR2 FYNNEI. V was clipped by 8 bases and J by 4 bases; unmatched bases: 16. The CDR3 loop spans 16 amino acids. This CDR3 is CASLSGGGLRLYGYTF. The DNA of the CDR3 is TGTGCCAGCCTCTCAGGGGGGGGCCTGAGACTCTATGGCTACACCTTC.

The chain uses TRBV9 and TRBJ1-4; TRBD1 might be the D (6 bases). The CDR3 is 15 residues long. V dropped 0 bases and J dropped 5 bases, with 11 bases sitting between them. Germline V CDR1 and CDR2: SGDLS, YYNGEE. CDR3 bases: TGTGCCAGCAGCGTAGAAGGGGGATTAAATGAAAAACTGTTTTTT. Its translation is CASSVEGGLNEKLFF.

This clone appeared a single time. The chain has TRBV7-8 and TRBJ1-1, with D unresolved. Trimming shortened V by 3 bases and J by 1 base, and 3 bases separated the two germline ends. Germline values: CDR1 SGHVS, CDR2 FQNEAQ. This CDR3 region has 12 residues. CDR3 nucleotides: TGTGCCAGCAGCTTTGGGAACACTGAAGCTTTCTTT. It encodes CASSFGNTEAFF.

The chain is built from TRBV12-3 or TRBV12-4 and TRBJ1-3; a weak D match, TRBD1 (5 bases). This CDR3 has 13 residues. V was clipped by 8 bases and J by 2 bases, with 10 bases between them. The CDR3 reads CASARRAGNTIYF. CDR3 DNA sequence: TGTGCCAGCGCGCGCAGGGCTGGAAACACCATATATTTT.

The genes are TRBV3-1 (or the pseudogene TRBV3-2) and TRBJ2-1; D unclear. The CDR3 has 12 amino acids. Trimming removed 0 bases from V and 13 bases from J, with 10 bases in between. Germline-derived CDR1 and CDR2 are LGHDT and YNNKEL (reference sequence). Here the CDR3 reads CASSQDRSVQFF. CDR3 nucleotide sequence: TGTGCCAGCAGCCAAGATAGGAGCGTACAGTTCTTC.

The gene calls are TRBV25-1 and TRBJ1-2; 7 bases match TRBD1. The CDR3 runs 13 residues. The germline CDR1 and CDR2 sequences are MGHDK and SYGVNS. With 4 bases clipped from V and 4 bases from J, the junction kept 3 bases outside the gene matches. The CDR3 loop reads CASSAGQLYGYTF. CDR3 nucleotides: TGTGCCAGCAGTGCGGGACAGCTCTATGGCTACACCTTC.

The V gene is TRBV11-3, the J gene TRBJ2-5; 11 nucleotides line up with TRBD1. The length of the CDR3 is 15 residues. CDR1 is SGHNT, CDR2 YENEEA, per germline. V dropped 3 bases and J dropped 2; count of bases not matched to a gene: 2. CDR3 in amino acids: CASSLDRGPQETQYF. CDR3 in DNA: TGTGCCAGCAGCTTGGACAGGGGGCCTCAAGAGACCCAGTACTTC.

The chain uses TRBV12-2 and TRBJ2-2. TRBV12-2 is annotated as a pseudogene. The CDR3 loop spans 14 amino acids. CDR3 bases: TGTGCAAGTCGCTTAGTAGGGAACACCGGGGAGCTGTTTTTT. Its translation: CASRLVGNTGELFF.